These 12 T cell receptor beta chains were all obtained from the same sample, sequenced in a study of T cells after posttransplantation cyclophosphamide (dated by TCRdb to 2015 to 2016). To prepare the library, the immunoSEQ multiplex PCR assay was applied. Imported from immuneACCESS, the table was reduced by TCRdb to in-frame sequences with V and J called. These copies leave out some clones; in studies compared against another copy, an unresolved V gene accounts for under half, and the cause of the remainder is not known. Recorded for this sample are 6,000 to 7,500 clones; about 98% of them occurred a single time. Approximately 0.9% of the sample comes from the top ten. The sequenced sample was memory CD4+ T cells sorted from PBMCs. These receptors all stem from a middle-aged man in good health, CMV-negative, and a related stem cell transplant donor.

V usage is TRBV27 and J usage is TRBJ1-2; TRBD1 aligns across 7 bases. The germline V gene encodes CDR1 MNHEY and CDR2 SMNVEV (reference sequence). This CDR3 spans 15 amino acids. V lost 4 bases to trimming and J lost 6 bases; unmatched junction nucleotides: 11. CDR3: CASSYSRDSLNGYTF. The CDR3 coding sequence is TGTGCCAGCAGTTATTCAAGGGACAGTTTAAATGGCTACACCTTC.

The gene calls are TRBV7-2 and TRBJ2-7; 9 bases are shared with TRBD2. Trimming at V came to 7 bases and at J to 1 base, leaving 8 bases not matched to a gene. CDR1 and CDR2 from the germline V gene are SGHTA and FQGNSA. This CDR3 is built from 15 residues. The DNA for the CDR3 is TGTGCCAGCACCCCAGGGAGCGGGGGGTCCTACGAGCAGTACTTC. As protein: CASTPGSGGSYEQYF.

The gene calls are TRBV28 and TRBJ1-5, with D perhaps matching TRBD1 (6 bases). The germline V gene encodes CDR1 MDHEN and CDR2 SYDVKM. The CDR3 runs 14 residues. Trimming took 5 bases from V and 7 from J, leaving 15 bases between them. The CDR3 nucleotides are TGTGCCAGCAGTCGCGGGGGCGGCCGCCAGCCCCAGCATTTT. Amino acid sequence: CASSRGGGRQPQHF.

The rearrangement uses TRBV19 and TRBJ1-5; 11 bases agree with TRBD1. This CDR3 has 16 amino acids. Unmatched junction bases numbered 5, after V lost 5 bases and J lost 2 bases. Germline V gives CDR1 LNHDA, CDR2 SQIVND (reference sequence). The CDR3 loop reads CASSPWTGGGNQPQHF. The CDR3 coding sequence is TGTGCCAGTAGTCCGTGGACAGGGGGCGGCAATCAGCCCCAGCATTTT.

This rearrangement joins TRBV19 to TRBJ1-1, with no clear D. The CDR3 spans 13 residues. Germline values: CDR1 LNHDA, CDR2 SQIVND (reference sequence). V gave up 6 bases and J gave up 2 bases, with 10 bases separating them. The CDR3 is CASRTQLNTEAFF. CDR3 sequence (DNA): TGTGCCAGTAGGACACAGCTAAACACTGAAGCTTTCTTT.

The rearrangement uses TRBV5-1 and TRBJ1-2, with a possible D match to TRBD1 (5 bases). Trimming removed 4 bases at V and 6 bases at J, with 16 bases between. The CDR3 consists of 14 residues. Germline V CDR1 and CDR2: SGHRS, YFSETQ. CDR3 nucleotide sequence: TGCGCCAGCAGCCCGGACATCCTCAGCGATGGCTACACCTTC. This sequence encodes CASSPDILSDGYTF.

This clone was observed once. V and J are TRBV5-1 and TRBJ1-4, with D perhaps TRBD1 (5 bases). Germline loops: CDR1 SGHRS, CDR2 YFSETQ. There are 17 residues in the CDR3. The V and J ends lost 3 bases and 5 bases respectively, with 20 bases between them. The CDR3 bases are TGCGCCAGCAGCTACAGGCCCCTTTCCGCCTTGAATGAAAAACTGTTTTTT. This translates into CASSYRPLSALNEKLFF. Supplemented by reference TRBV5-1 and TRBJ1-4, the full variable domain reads KAGVTQTPRYLIKTRGQQVTLSCSPISGHRSVSWYQQTPGQGLQFLFEYFSETQRNKGNFPGRFSGRQFSNSRSEMNVSTLELGDSALYLCASSYRPLSALNEKLFFGSGTQLSVL.

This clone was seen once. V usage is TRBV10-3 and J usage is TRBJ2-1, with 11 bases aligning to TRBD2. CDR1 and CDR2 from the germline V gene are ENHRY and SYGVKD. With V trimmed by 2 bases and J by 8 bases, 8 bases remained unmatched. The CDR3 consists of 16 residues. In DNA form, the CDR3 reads TGTGCCATCAGTGAGCGTAGCGGGAGGGCCGGTGATGAGCAGTTCTTC. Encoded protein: CAISERSGRAGDEQFF.

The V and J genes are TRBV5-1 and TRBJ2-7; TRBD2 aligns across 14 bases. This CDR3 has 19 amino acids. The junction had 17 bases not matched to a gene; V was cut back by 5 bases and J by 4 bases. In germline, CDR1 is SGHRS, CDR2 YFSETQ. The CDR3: CASSLYGLAGGPKNYEQYF. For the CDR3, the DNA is TGCGCCAGCAGTTTGTACGGACTAGCGGGAGGCCCCAAAAATTACGAGCAGTACTTC.

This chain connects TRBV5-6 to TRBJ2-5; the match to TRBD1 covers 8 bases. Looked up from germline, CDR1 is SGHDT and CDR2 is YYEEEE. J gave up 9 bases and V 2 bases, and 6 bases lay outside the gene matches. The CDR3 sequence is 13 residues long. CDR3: CASSLGQGRAQYF. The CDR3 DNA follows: TGTGCCAGCAGCTTAGGACAGGGAAGGGCCCAGTACTTC. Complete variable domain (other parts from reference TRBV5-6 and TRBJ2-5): DAGVTQSPTHLIKTRGQQVTLRCSPKSGHDTVSWYQQALGQGPQFIFQYYEEEERQRGNFPDRFSGHQFPNYSSELNVNALLLGDSALYLCASSLGQGRAQYFGPGTRLLVL.

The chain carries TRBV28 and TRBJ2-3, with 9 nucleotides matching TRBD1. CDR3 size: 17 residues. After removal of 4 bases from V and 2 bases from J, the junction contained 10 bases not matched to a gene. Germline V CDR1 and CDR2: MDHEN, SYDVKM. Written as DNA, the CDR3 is TGTGCCAGCAGTTCTGGGACAGGGAAGGGCTCCACAGATACGCAGTATTTT. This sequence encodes CASSSGTGKGSTDTQYF.

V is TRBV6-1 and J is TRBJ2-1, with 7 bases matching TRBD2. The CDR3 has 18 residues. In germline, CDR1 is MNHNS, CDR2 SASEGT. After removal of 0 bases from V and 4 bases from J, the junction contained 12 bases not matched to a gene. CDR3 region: CASSEARSLAEEYNEQFF. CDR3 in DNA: TGTGCCAGCAGTGAAGCGCGAAGCCTAGCGGAAGAATACAATGAGCAGTTCTTC.